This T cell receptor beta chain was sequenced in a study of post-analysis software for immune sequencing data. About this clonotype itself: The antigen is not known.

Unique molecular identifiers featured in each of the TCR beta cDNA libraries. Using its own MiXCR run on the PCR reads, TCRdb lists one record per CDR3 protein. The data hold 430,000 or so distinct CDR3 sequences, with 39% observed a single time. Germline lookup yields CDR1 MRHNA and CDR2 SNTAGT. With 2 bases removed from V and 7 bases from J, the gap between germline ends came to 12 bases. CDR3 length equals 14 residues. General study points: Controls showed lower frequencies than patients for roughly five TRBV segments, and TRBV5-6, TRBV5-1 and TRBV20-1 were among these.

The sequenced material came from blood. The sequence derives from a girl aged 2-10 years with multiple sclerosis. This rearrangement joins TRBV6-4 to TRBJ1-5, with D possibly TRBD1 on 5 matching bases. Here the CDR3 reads CASSDRAGWQPQHF. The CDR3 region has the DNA TGTGCCAGCAGTGACAGGGCAGGGTGGCAGCCCCAGCATTTT.